This record covers a single T cell receptor (beta chain). Antigen: not known. The source of the sample is a study of cytomegalovirus exposure and HLA in healthy donors. Generated by immunoSEQ multiplex PCR, the TCRdb table keeps only in-frame clones and is missing some. The sample holds 90,000 to 100,000 clones; approximately 84% are singletons and the top ten take over 6%. Study conclusions and caveats: Cytomegalovirus association was listed for approximately 150 TCR beta chains. Both high specificity and high sensitivity reportedly marked the classifier's diagnosis of cytomegalovirus status.

Sequencing used PBMCs. This TCR derives from a man aged 18 to 30 in good health and CMV-seropositive.

CDR3 DNA sequence: TGTGCCACCAGCAGAGATTCAACGGTCAATCAGCCCCAGCATTTT. This sequence encodes CATSRDSTVNQPQHF. The rearrangement joins TRBV15 to TRBJ1-5; D is unclear. CDR1 and CDR2 (germline): LNHNV, YYDKDF (reference sequence). V lost 0 bases to trimming and J lost 3 bases, with 9 bases between them. The CDR3 covers 15 residues.